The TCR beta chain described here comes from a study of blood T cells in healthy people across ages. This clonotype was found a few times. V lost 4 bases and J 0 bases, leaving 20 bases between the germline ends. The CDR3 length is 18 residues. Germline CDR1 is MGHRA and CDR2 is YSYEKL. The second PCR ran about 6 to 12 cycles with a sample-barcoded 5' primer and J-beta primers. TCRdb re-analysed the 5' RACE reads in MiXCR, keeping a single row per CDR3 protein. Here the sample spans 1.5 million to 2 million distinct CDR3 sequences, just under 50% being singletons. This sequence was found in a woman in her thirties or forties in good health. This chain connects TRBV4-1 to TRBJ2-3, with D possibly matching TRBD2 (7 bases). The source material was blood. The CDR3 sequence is CASSPTKGRGPSTDTQYF. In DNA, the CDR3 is TGCGCCAGCAGCCCCACTAAAGGGCGGGGGCCTAGCACAGATACGCAGTATTTT.